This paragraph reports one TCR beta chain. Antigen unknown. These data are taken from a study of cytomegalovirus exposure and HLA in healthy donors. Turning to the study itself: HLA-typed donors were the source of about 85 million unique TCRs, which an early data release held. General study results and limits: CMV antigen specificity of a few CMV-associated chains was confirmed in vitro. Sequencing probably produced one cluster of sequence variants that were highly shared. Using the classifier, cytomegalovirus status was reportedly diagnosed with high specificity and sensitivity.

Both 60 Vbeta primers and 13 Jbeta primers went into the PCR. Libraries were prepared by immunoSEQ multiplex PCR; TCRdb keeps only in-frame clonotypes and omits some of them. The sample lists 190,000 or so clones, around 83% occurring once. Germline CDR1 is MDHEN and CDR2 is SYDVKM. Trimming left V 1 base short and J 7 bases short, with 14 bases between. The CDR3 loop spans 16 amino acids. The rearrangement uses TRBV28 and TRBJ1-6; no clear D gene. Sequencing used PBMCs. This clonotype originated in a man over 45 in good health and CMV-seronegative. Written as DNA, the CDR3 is TGTGCCAGCAGTTTATATTTGGCAGGCGGGAATTCACCCCTCCACTTT. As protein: CASSLYLAGGNSPLHF.